Shown below are 26 T cell receptor beta chains from a single sample sequenced in a study of PD-L1 blockade in urothelial cancer. Described time point: pretreatment peripheral blood. Measured with immunoSEQ multiplex PCR; TCRdb has only the in-frame clones, and not every one. The sample contains 95,000 or so clones, around 86% of which appear only once. Sequences were derived from PBMCs, sampled around atezolizumab (anti-PD-L1) treatment. The receptors stem from a man between 60 and 75 years old with urothelial cancer.

The chain uses TRBV5-1 and TRBJ1-1; D gene uncertain. The CDR3 covers 13 residues. Germline V gene data show CDR1 as SGHRS and CDR2 as YFSETQ. Between the trimmed V and J ends, which lost 4 bases and 0 bases, there was a span of 7 bases. CDR3 bases: TGCGCCAGCAGCGTTTCGGTGAACACTGAAGCTTTCTTT. Protein: CASSVSVNTEAFF.

Written as DNA, the CDR3 is TGTGCCACCGTCCCCAGGGGTGGTACGACTGAAGCTTTCTTT. Translating it yields CATVPRGGTTEAFF. The rearrangement uses TRBV10-3 and TRBJ1-1; a possible D gene is TRBD1 (6 bases). The V gene lost 10 bases and the J gene lost 5 bases, with 20 bases spanning the gap. There are 14 residues in the CDR3. The germline V gene encodes CDR1 ENHRY and CDR2 SYGVKD.

This rearrangement joins TRBV7-2 to TRBJ1-6; no reliable D call. Trimming left V 5 bases short and J 10 bases short, with 9 bases between. The CDR3 extends over 12 amino acids. Germline CDR1 is SGHTA and CDR2 is FQGNSA. The DNA for the CDR3 is TGTGCCAGCAGCCACCCCGGGTCACCCCTCCACTTT. It codes for CASSHPGSPLHF.

This sequence joins TRBV9 and TRBJ1-2; tentatively, D is TRBD1 (5 bases). The germline V and J ends were trimmed by 0 bases and 2 bases, with 11 bases remaining between them. The CDR3 covers 15 residues. The germline V gene has CDR1 SGDLS and CDR2 YYNGEE. The CDR3 loop reads CASSVGQTSNYGYTF. In DNA form, the CDR3 reads TGTGCCAGCAGCGTAGGACAGACAAGCAACTATGGCTACACCTTC.

This chain uses TRBV27 with TRBJ2-7, with a possible D match to TRBD2 (6 bases). V lost 1 base, J lost 5 bases, and 15 bases lay in between. CDR1 is MNHEY and CDR2 is SMNVEV in the germline V gene (reference sequence). The length of the CDR3 is 15 residues. The CDR3 coding sequence is TGTGCCAGCAGTTTATGGTTGACTAGATTCCACGAGCAGTACTTC. This sequence encodes CASSLWLTRFHEQYF.

The chain combines TRBV11-2 with TRBJ1-2; no reliable D call. CDR3 length: 13 amino acids. Germline CDR1 and CDR2: SGHAT and FQNNGV. Deletions cut 5 bases from V and 7 bases from J, with 14 bases between. CDR3 DNA: TGTGCCAGCAGCCCACTTTGGGCAGGTGGCTACACCTTC. The encoded protein is CASSPLWAGGYTF.

This clone was observed many times. The rearrangement uses TRBV5-1 and TRBJ1-1; D is undetermined. V lost 0 bases, J lost 1 base, and 7 bases lay in between. The CDR3 sequence is 14 residues long. CDR1 SGHRS and CDR2 YFSETQ come from the germline V gene. The DNA for the CDR3 is TGCGCCAGCAGCTTGGCTGCAGAGAACACTGAAGCTTTCTTT. The encoded protein is CASSLAAENTEAFF.

The CDR3 nucleotides read TGTGCCTGGAGTCGGGGGAGGAGTCAAGAGACCCAGTACTTC. Protein sequence: CAWSRGRSQETQYF. J is TRBJ2-5 and V is TRBV30; maybe TRBD2 (6 bases). CDR1 GTSNPN and CDR2 SVGIG come from the germline V gene (reference sequence). Trimming left V 2 bases short and J 2 bases short, with 12 bases between. The CDR3 spans 14 residues.

The chain has TRBV28 and TRBJ2-3; D is unresolved. With 2 bases removed from V and 1 base from J, the gap between germline ends came to 7 bases. Germline loops: CDR1 MDHEN, CDR2 SYDVKM. The CDR3 covers 14 residues. The CDR3, as DNA: TGTGCCAGCAGTTTAAGAGGAGGCACAGATACGCAGTATTTT. It codes for CASSLRGGTDTQYF. The full variable domain, in which reference TRBV28 and TRBJ2-3 provide the parts outside the CDR3, is DVKVTQSSRYLVKRTGEKVFLECVQDMDHENMFWYRQDPGLGLRLIYFSYDVKMKEKGDIPEGYSVSREKKERFSLILESASTNQTSMYLCASSLRGGTDTQYFGPGTRLTVL.

The rearrangement links TRBV2 to TRBJ1-2; D gene uncertain. With 6 bases removed from V and 3 bases from J, the gap between germline ends came to 14 bases. The CDR3 covers 14 residues. Looked up from germline, CDR1 is SNHLY and CDR2 is FYNNEI. This CDR3 is CASRETVGDYGYTF. The CDR3 DNA is TGTGCCAGCAGGGAGACGGTCGGTGACTATGGCTACACCTTC. Together with reference TRBV2 and TRBJ1-2, the CDR3 gives the full variable domain: EPEVTQTPSHQVTQMGQEVILRCVPISNHLYFYWYRQILGQKVEFLVSFYNNEISEKSEIFDDQFSVERPDGSNFTLKIRSTKLEDSAMYFCASRETVGDYGYTFGSGTRLTVV.

The chain recombines TRBV6-1 with TRBJ1-2; D call uncertain. The V gene's germline CDR1 is MNHNS and CDR2 SASEGT. The CDR3 runs 14 residues. V dropped 0 bases and J dropped 6 bases, with 11 bases sitting between them. The CDR3: CASSEAAGIDGYTF. The DNA for the CDR3 is TGTGCCAGCAGTGAAGCGGCGGGGATCGATGGCTACACCTTC.

CDR3 nucleotide sequence: TGTGCCAGCAGCTTTTCTGGGACAGGGGGACCCGGGGAGCTGTTTTTT. It codes for CASSFSGTGGPGELFF. The chain links TRBV11-3 to TRBJ2-2, with TRBD1 matching over 11 bases. CDR1 SGHNT and CDR2 YENEEA come from the germline V gene. The CDR3 sequence is 16 residues long. J gave up 6 bases and V 3 bases, and 6 bases lay outside the gene matches.

This rearrangement joins TRBV19 to TRBJ2-2; 10 bases are a match to TRBD1. Germline-derived CDR1 and CDR2 are LNHDA and SQIVND (reference sequence). The CDR3 runs 15 residues. The J segment lost 6 bases and the V segment lost 7 bases, leaving 8 bases of the junction unmatched. CDR3 protein: CASNPRDRGPGELFF. Written as DNA, the CDR3 is TGTGCCAGTAACCCACGGGACAGGGGTCCCGGGGAGCTGTTTTTT.

CDR3 residues: CSAQDSSNQPQHF. CDR3 sequence (DNA): TGCAGCGCCCAGGACAGTAGCAATCAGCCCCAGCATTTT. The genes are TRBV29-1 and TRBJ1-5, with a tentative D call TRBD1 (6 bases). Germline V gene lookup returns CDR1 SQVTM and CDR2 ANQGSEA. The V and J ends lost 7 bases and 0 bases respectively, with 10 bases between them. The CDR3 contains 13 residues.

This clone occurred once. The V and J genes are TRBV5-4 and TRBJ2-1, with a tentative D call TRBD1 (5 bases). Trimming cost V 4 bases and J 9 bases, with 14 bases left between them. The CDR3 totals 13 residues. CDR1 is SGHNT and CDR2 is YYREEE in the germline V gene (reference sequence). The CDR3 bases are TGTGCCAGCAGCGCTGGACAAGACGGTGAGCAGTTCTTC. Protein product: CASSAGQDGEQFF.

The chain carries TRBV5-4 and TRBJ1-2; D remains ambiguous. Per the germline V gene, CDR1 is SGHNT and CDR2 is YYREEE (reference sequence). The length of the CDR3 is 14 residues. V lost 0 bases and J lost 8, with 14 bases in between. For the CDR3, the DNA is TGTGCCAGCAGCTTGGTGGGCCGCTCCCGGGGCTACACCTTC. Protein product: CASSLVGRSRGYTF. Full variable domain (remainder filled in from reference TRBV5-4 and TRBJ1-2): ETGVTQSPTHLIKTRGQQVTLRCSSQSGHNTVSWYQQALGQGPQFIFQYYREEENGRGNFPPRFSGLQFPNYSSELNVNALELDDSALYLCASSLVGRSRGYTFGSGTRLTVV.

The chain uses TRBV28 and TRBJ1-1; the D is unclear. Trimming took 3 bases from V and 1 from J, leaving 12 bases between them. This CDR3 spans 15 amino acids. Germline V CDR1 and CDR2: MDHEN, SYDVKM. CDR3 residues: CASSLPRGGNTEAFF. The DNA of the CDR3 is TGTGCCAGCAGTTTGCCCCGGGGAGGGAACACTGAAGCTTTCTTT.

The V gene is TRBV5-6, the J gene TRBJ2-7; weak D call: TRBD2 (5 bases). Germline CDR1 is SGHDT and CDR2 is YYEEEE. CDR3 length: 12 amino acids. Trimming left V 7 bases short and J 3 bases short, with 11 bases between. CDR3 DNA sequence: TGTGCCAGCTCTATCGGGAACTACGAGCAGTACTTC. Encoded protein: CASSIGNYEQYF.

This clone occurred once. The V call is TRBV11-2, the J call TRBJ2-7; 7 bases match TRBD1. There are 15 residues in the CDR3. V dropped 5 bases and J dropped 2; count of bases not matched to a gene: 9. Germline CDR1 SGHAT, CDR2 FQNNGV. Here the CDR3 DNA reads TGTGCCAGCAGCGAGACAGGGAGAATAACCTACGAGCAGTACTTC. Translated: CASSETGRITYEQYF. The variable domain in full, completed from reference TRBV11-2 and TRBJ2-7, reads EAGVAQSPRYKIIEKRQSVAFWCNPISGHATLYWYQQILGQGPKLLIQFQNNGVVDDSQLPKDRFSAERLKGVDSTLKIQPAKLEDSAVYLCASSETGRITYEQYFGPGTRLTVT.

DNA for the CDR3: TGTGCCAGCAGTGTCGGAGGGGATCAAGAGACCCAGTACTTC. Amino acid sequence: CASSVGGDQETQYF. The J gene is TRBJ2-5, the V gene TRBV2; a weak D match, TRBD2 (6 bases). Looked up from germline, CDR1 is SNHLY and CDR2 is FYNNEI. Between the trimmed V and J ends, which lost 4 bases and 2 bases, there was a span of 11 bases. There are 14 residues in the CDR3.

The chain recombines TRBV28 with TRBJ2-7; possible D gene TRBD2, 6 bases. Trimming stripped 8 bases from V and 7 bases from J, with 12 bases between. The CDR3 totals 11 residues. Germline CDR1 MDHEN, CDR2 SYDVKM. CDR3 protein: CASGGTGEQYF. In DNA form, the CDR3 reads TGTGCCAGCGGGGGGACGGGGGAGCAGTACTTC.

The V gene is TRBV6-5, the J gene TRBJ1-5; D is possibly TRBD1 (5 bases). Trimming left V 9 bases short and J 7 bases short, with 19 bases between. The CDR3 covers 14 residues. Looked up from germline, CDR1 is MNHEY and CDR2 is SVGAGI. The CDR3: CASRGGGLEQPQHF. In DNA form, the CDR3 reads TGTGCCAGTCGAGGCGGGGGATTGGAGCAGCCCCAGCATTTT.

The chain has TRBV12-5 and TRBJ2-3; 15 bases agree with TRBD2. Looked up from germline, CDR1 is LGHNT and CDR2 is FRNRAP. This CDR3 has 18 residues. V lost 0 bases to trimming and J lost 3 bases; unmatched junction nucleotides: 4. CDR3 bases: TGTGCTAGTGGTTTGGTCTGGACTAGCGGGGGGGGGACAGATACGCAGTATTTT. Translation: CASGLVWTSGGGTDTQYF.

The gene calls are TRBV28 and TRBJ2-3, with TRBD2 matching over 14 bases. J was trimmed by 2 bases and V by 6 bases; bases with no gene match: 13. The CDR3 is 19 residues long. Germline-derived CDR1 and CDR2 are MDHEN and SYDVKM. The CDR3 coding sequence is TGTGCCAGCAGCCCGGTATTCGGGACTAGCGGGGGCCACACAGATACGCAGTATTTT. Protein: CASSPVFGTSGGHTDTQYF.

The chain is built from TRBV5-1 and TRBJ1-4, with D possibly matching TRBD1 (6 bases). CDR3 length: 14 residues. Looked up from germline, CDR1 is SGHRS and CDR2 is YFSETQ. Trimming took off 5 bases at V and 7 bases at J, with 15 bases between the two ends. The CDR3: CASSISGAPEKLFF. The CDR3 DNA follows: TGCGCCAGCAGTATCTCAGGGGCCCCTGAAAAACTGTTTTTT.

The gene calls are TRBV28 and TRBJ2-7; D is perhaps TRBD2 (5 bases). Trimming stripped 5 bases from V and 0 bases from J, with 17 bases between. There are 16 residues in the CDR3. The V gene's germline CDR1 is MDHEN and CDR2 SYDVKM. CDR3 sequence reads: CASSPSSSPFSYEQYF. The CDR3 DNA reads TGTGCCAGCAGTCCATCCTCTAGCCCCTTCTCCTACGAGCAGTACTTC.